This T cell receptor beta chain was retrieved from a study of cytomegalovirus exposure and HLA in healthy donors. The PCR had 60 Vbeta and 13 Jbeta primers. The repertoire was sequenced with immunoSEQ multiplex PCR; TCRdb's copy has only in-frame clones and lacks some. This table holds 110,000 to 150,000 clones, roughly four fifths found once. CDR3 length equals 15 residues. With V trimmed by 4 bases and J by 5 bases, 11 bases remained unmatched. Looked up from germline, CDR1 is SGDLS and CDR2 is YYNGEE. Sample: PBMCs. This receptor was identified in a man aged 40-49 years in good health and CMV-seropositive. J is TRBJ2-7 and V is TRBV9; TRBD1 matches at 8 bases. The CDR3 DNA sequence: TGTGCCAGCAGCCCAACGAGGACAGGGATCCACGAGCAGTACTTC. This gives the protein CASSPTRTGIHEQYF.